The sequence of this T cell receptor (beta chain) was determined in a study of post-analysis software for immune sequencing data. Study at large: Disease trajectories encompassed relapsing-remitting, secondary progressive and progressive-relapsing multiple sclerosis. Study-wide results and caveats: TRBV segments more frequent in patients than in controls numbered five and included TRBV5-6, TRBV5-1 and TRBV20-1. People with multiple sclerosis had a significantly lower normalized Chao1 diversity than controls did. Same-batch samples co-clustered strongly by F measure.

There are 13 residues in the CDR3. Germline CDR1 and CDR2: SGHTA and FQGNSA. About this clonotype: What it recognizes is unknown.

Unique molecular identifiers were built into the TCR beta cDNA libraries. Input of about 0.9 to 10 million T cells yielded approximately 500,000 cDNA molecules. In TCRdb, the PCR reads were re-called with MiXCR into one record per CDR3 protein. The repertoire holds 450,000 to 700,000 distinct CDR3 sequences, with about 44% as singletons. This TCR came from a girl aged 5-17 years with multiple sclerosis. The sequenced sample was blood. The V call is TRBV7-2, the J call TRBJ2-4; no clear D. TRBJ2-7 matches the DNA end more closely, so the J call is doubtful. Written as DNA, the CDR3 is TGTGCCAGCAGCTTCTCGGCGCTGTACGAGCAGTACTTC. Protein sequence: CASSFSALYEQYF.